This T cell receptor (beta chain) appears in the sequencing data of a study of T cells of healthy individuals. TCRdb reprocessed the 5' RACE reads with MiXCR, giving one entry per CDR3 protein. The repertoire holds around 90,000 distinct CDR3 sequences, more than 4.5% seen once, with about 7.5% in the top ten. This clonotype has just a few counts. Germline loops: CDR1 KGHSH, CDR2 LQKENI. The germline V and J ends were trimmed by 1 base and 12 bases, with 7 bases remaining between them. The CDR3 covers 12 residues. V and J are TRBV18 and TRBJ1-6; D uncertain. The TCR was taken from a female donor in good health. This CDR3 reads CASSPRGKPLHF. The CDR3, as DNA: TGTGCCAGCTCACCACGAGGGAAACCCCTCCACTTT.